The 27 T cell receptor beta chains reported below all come from one sample, sequenced in a study of beta chain features in type 1 diabetes. Expressed TCRB transcripts were sequenced because the entire RNA isolate underwent reverse transcription. Profiling relied on immunoSEQ multiplex PCR, and the TCRdb table lists in-frame clones only, not all of them. This repertoire shows about 340,000 clones, less than 10% found once; its top ten account for approximately 0.47%. The sample was central memory CD4+ T cells from blood. The source of these receptors is a woman younger than 30 in good health.

This clone was recorded a few times. The chain combines TRBV5-4 with TRBJ2-5, with 7 bases identical to TRBD2. Germline V CDR1 and CDR2: SGHNT, YYREEE (reference sequence). This CDR3 region has 15 residues. J lost 5 bases, V lost 4 bases, and 11 bases had no gene match. The CDR3 is CASSREVGVAETQYF. The CDR3 DNA reads TGTGCCAGCAGCCGGGAGGTAGGCGTAGCGGAGACCCAGTACTTC.

The genes are TRBV6-5 and TRBJ1-3; D is unresolved. Trimming took off 2 bases at V and 3 bases at J, with 8 bases between the two ends. Germline CDR1 and CDR2: MNHEY and SVGAGI. CDR3 length: 14 amino acids. DNA for the CDR3: TGTGCCAGCAGTTACGGACGTCTTGGAAACACCATATATTTT. Translation gives CASSYGRLGNTIYF.

There are many counts of this clone. The chain couples TRBV7-8 to TRBJ2-5; D ambiguous. Germline V gives CDR1 SGHVS, CDR2 FQNEAQ. V lost 8 bases to trimming and J lost 4 bases, with 5 bases between them. This CDR3 contains 10 residues. The CDR3 is CASHRETQYF. The DNA for the CDR3 is TGTGCCAGCCATAGAGAGACCCAGTACTTC.

This clone was seen only a few times. The V gene is TRBV27, the J gene TRBJ1-3; 8 bases are shared with TRBD1. After removal of 5 bases from V and 3 bases from J, the junction contained 12 bases not matched to a gene. The CDR3 consists of 17 residues. Germline V CDR1 and CDR2: MNHEY, SMNVEV (reference sequence). The CDR3: CASSPWGAGGYGNTIYF. For the CDR3, the DNA is TGTGCCAGCAGTCCCTGGGGGGCAGGGGGCTATGGAAACACCATATATTTT.

This clone appeared many times. V and J are TRBV15 and TRBJ2-4; 8 nucleotides align to TRBD1. Germline CDR1 reads LNHNV; CDR2 reads YYDKDF (reference sequence). The CDR3 is made up of 16 amino acids. The V gene end was trimmed by 2 bases and the J gene end by 6 bases; junction bases not matched to a gene: 9. CDR3 residues: CATSRFTGGRSNIQYF. The CDR3 DNA is TGTGCCACCAGCAGATTCACAGGGGGAAGGTCAAACATTCAGTACTTC. Full variable domain (missing parts from reference TRBV15 and TRBJ2-4): DAMVIQNPRYQVTQFGKPVTLSCSQTLNHNVMYWYQQKSSQAPKLLFHYYDKDFNNEADTPDNFQSRRPNTSFCFLDIRSPGLGDTAMYLCATSRFTGGRSNIQYFGAGTRLSVL.

Remarks on this clone: The same CDR3 arises from other DNA sequences in this sample as well. The V gene is TRBV28, the J gene TRBJ2-3; D remains ambiguous. Germline V gives CDR1 MDHEN, CDR2 SYDVKM. The CDR3 length is 14 residues. Trimming took 6 bases from V and 4 from J, leaving 14 bases between them. The CDR3 here is CASSPGPQSDTQYF. The CDR3 region has the DNA TGTGCCAGCAGCCCGGGCCCCCAGTCAGATACGCAGTATTTT.

The chain carries TRBV27 and TRBJ1-4, with D maybe TRBD1 (5 bases). From germline, CDR1 is MNHEY and CDR2 SMNVEV (reference sequence). V was shortened by 6 bases and J by 3 bases, with 14 bases between the two germline ends. This CDR3 spans 15 amino acids. In nucleotides, the CDR3 is TGTGCCAGCAGGCGTAGTGGGGGATCTAATGAAAAACTGTTTTTT. It codes for CASRRSGGSNEKLFF.

This clone has at least ten counts. The V gene is TRBV13, the J gene TRBJ1-2, with 7 bases identical to TRBD1. Germline V gene sequence: CDR1 PRHDT, CDR2 FYEKMQ (reference sequence). Losses at the gene ends were 0 bases for V and 5 bases for J; bases not matched to a gene: 3. The CDR3 length is 14 residues. The CDR3 here is CASSLGDRSYGYTF. The CDR3 nucleotides are TGTGCCAGCAGCTTAGGGGACAGGAGTTATGGCTACACCTTC.

This clone was detected a few times. The gene calls are TRBV2 and TRBJ2-3; D possibly corresponds to TRBD1 (5 bases). Per the germline V gene, CDR1 is SNHLY and CDR2 is FYNNEI. The CDR3 has 15 residues. V dropped 6 bases and J dropped 1 base, with 14 bases sitting between them. CDR3 sequence: CASRKGVVGTDTQYF. The CDR3 bases are TGTGCCAGCAGAAAAGGGGTGGTTGGCACAGATACGCAGTATTTT.

V gene TRBV29-1 combines with J gene TRBJ1-1, with D uncertain. Trimming cost V 4 bases and J 8 bases, with 20 bases left between them. The CDR3 loop spans 14 amino acids. The germline V gene encodes CDR1 SQVTM and CDR2 ANQGSEA. DNA for the CDR3: TGCAGCGTTGGGGCCCCGGAAAGGACTGCAGAAGCTTTCTTT. The encoded protein is CSVGAPERTAEAFF. The full variable domain, completed using reference TRBV29-1 and TRBJ1-1, is SAVISQKPSRDICQRGTSLTIQCQVDSQVTMMFWYRQQPGQSLTLIATANQGSEATYESGFVIDKFPISRPNLTFSTLTVSNMSPEDSSIYLCSVGAPERTAEAFFGQGTRLTVV.

This sequence joins TRBV28 and TRBJ2-3; D ambiguous. The CDR3 consists of 12 residues. The germline V gene encodes CDR1 MDHEN and CDR2 SYDVKM. Trimming removed 8 bases from V and 0 bases from J, with 6 bases in between. The CDR3 region is CASQPSTDTQYF. CDR3 bases: TGTGCCAGCCAGCCGAGCACAGATACGCAGTATTTT.

The chain employs TRBV4-2 and TRBJ1-4; D might be TRBD1 (6 bases). Germline CDR1 is LGHNA and CDR2 is YNFKEQ. This CDR3 has 16 residues. V was pared by 0 bases and J by 3 bases, with 11 bases between. CDR3 amino acids: CASSQDRGTANEKLFF. CDR3 nucleotides: TGTGCCAGCAGCCAAGACAGGGGAACAGCTAATGAAAAACTGTTTTTT.

The chain combines TRBV28 with TRBJ1-1, with D tentatively TRBD1 (5 bases). Trimming stripped 3 bases from V and 6 bases from J, with 8 bases between. In germline, CDR1 is MDHEN, CDR2 SYDVKM. The CDR3 runs 12 residues. In DNA form, the CDR3 reads TGTGCCAGCAGTTTCGGGACCGCTGAAGCTTTCTTT. It encodes CASSFGTAEAFF.

The table lists this clone with a few counts. J is TRBJ2-1 and V is TRBV7-2; TRBD2 aligns across 16 bases. The CDR3 has 17 residues. Germline V gene lookup returns CDR1 SGHTA and CDR2 FQGNSA. V lost 5 bases and J lost 10; bases outside the gene matches: 11. The CDR3 reads CASSTGLAGGGIREQFF. The CDR3 DNA follows: TGTGCCAGCAGCACGGGACTAGCGGGAGGGGGGATTAGGGAGCAGTTCTTC.

The V call is TRBV4-2, the J call TRBJ1-2, with unresolved D. Germline values: CDR1 LGHNA, CDR2 YNFKEQ. This CDR3 region has 14 residues. V lost 2 bases and J 6 bases, leaving 13 bases between the germline ends. The CDR3 nucleotides are TGTGCCAGCAGCCAAAGTGGGAATGCGGATGGCTACACCTTC. It is translated as CASSQSGNADGYTF.

This clone was recorded a few times. The gene calls are TRBV5-1 and TRBJ2-1; tentatively, D is TRBD1 (6 bases). Germline values: CDR1 SGHRS, CDR2 YFSETQ. Deletions cut 2 bases from V and 6 bases from J, with 12 bases between. CDR3 length: 14 amino acids. CDR3 bases: TGCGCCAGCAGCTTTACAGGGCCAAGCAATGAGCAGTTCTTC. This encodes CASSFTGPSNEQFF.

The V gene is TRBV27, the J gene TRBJ2-1; 9 bases are shared with TRBD1. The CDR3 is made up of 13 amino acids. V gave up 6 bases and J gave up 3 bases; unmatched junction bases: 0. Germline V gene data show CDR1 as MNHEY and CDR2 as SMNVEV (reference sequence). This chain's CDR3 is CASRGQGYNEQFF. For the CDR3, the DNA is TGTGCCAGCAGGGGACAGGGCTACAATGAGCAGTTCTTC.

The rearrangement joins TRBV6-1 to TRBJ2-3; a weak D match, TRBD2 (5 bases). The CDR3 length is 15 residues. The germline gives CDR1 MNHNS, CDR2 SASEGT. The germline V and J ends were trimmed by 6 bases and 0 bases, with 13 bases remaining between them. CDR3 DNA: TGTGCCAGCAGCAAGAGCGGCCGGAGCACAGATACGCAGTATTTT. This encodes CASSKSGRSTDTQYF.

This chain connects TRBV7-2 to TRBJ1-1; D is uncertain. With 3 bases removed from V and 1 base from J, the gap between germline ends came to 12 bases. The CDR3 loop spans 15 amino acids. Germline V gives CDR1 SGHTA, CDR2 FQGNSA. Here the CDR3 DNA reads TGTGCCAGCAGCTTTGTAGGCTTGAGGAACACTGAAGCTTTCTTT. Translating it yields CASSFVGLRNTEAFF.

This clone was counted at least ten times. This rearrangement joins TRBV13 to TRBJ1-1, with D uncertain. Germline V gene data show CDR1 as PRHDT and CDR2 as FYEKMQ (reference sequence). Between the trimmed V and J ends, which lost 5 bases and 3 bases, there was a span of 19 bases. The CDR3 length is 16 residues. The CDR3 region has the DNA TGTGCCAGCAGCCTACCGGACGGGCACGGCTACACTGAAGCTTTCTTT. Its translation: CASSLPDGHGYTEAFF.

This clone showed up just a few times. The chain combines TRBV7-6 with TRBJ2-7, with TRBD1 matching 7 bases. Germline CDR1 SGHVS, CDR2 FNYEAQ. V was clipped by 4 bases and J by 0 bases; unmatched bases: 3. There are 14 residues in the CDR3. CDR3 sequence (DNA): TGTGCCAGCAGCTACAGGGGCGGCTCCTACGAGCAGTACTTC. This sequence encodes CASSYRGGSYEQYF.

The chain combines TRBV27 with TRBJ2-5; D is perhaps TRBD1 (6 bases). This CDR3 is 14 amino acids long. V was shortened by 3 bases and J by 1 base, with 9 bases between the two germline ends. Looked up from germline, CDR1 is MNHEY and CDR2 is SMNVEV (reference sequence). CDR3 in amino acids: CASSFGQLQETQYF. The CDR3, as DNA: TGTGCCAGCAGTTTCGGACAGCTCCAAGAGACCCAGTACTTC.

The chain recombines TRBV10-3 with TRBJ2-3; 9 bases are a match to TRBD2. The V and J ends lost 5 bases and 1 base, in that order; junction bases with no gene match: 13. The CDR3 consists of 18 residues. Germline loops: CDR1 ENHRY, CDR2 SYGVKD. The CDR3 spells CAISPGGAGGPGTDTQYF. Here the CDR3 DNA reads TGTGCCATCAGTCCCGGGGGAGCGGGAGGCCCAGGCACAGATACGCAGTATTTT.

This clone was seen only a few times. The sample contains more than one DNA sequence encoding this CDR3. The CDR3: CASSLYNEQFF. In nucleotides, the CDR3 is TGTGCCAGCAGCCTTTACAATGAGCAGTTCTTC. This sequence joins TRBV6-5 and TRBJ2-1; D is ambiguous. The CDR3 contains 11 residues. Trimming cost V 6 bases and J 4 bases, with 4 bases left between them. Germline assignment: CDR1 MNHEY and CDR2 SVGAGI.

The sample holds a few counts of this clone. This sequence joins TRBV11-3 and TRBJ2-1; D uncertain. V was cut by 3 bases and J by 2 bases, with 8 bases left in between. CDR3 length: 14 residues. The germline CDR1 and CDR2 sequences are SGHNT and YENEEA. CDR3 in amino acids: CASSLGSPYNEQFF. CDR3 DNA sequence: TGTGCCAGCAGCTTGGGGTCCCCCTACAATGAGCAGTTCTTC.

The chain recombines TRBV5-1 with TRBJ2-1, with D perhaps matching TRBD1 (7 bases). Germline V gene data show CDR1 as SGHRS and CDR2 as YFSETQ. This CDR3 is 14 amino acids long. The V end was cut by 5 bases, the J end by 8 bases, with 17 bases between. CDR3 nucleotide sequence: TGCGCCAGCAGTAGACAGGGAGGTATAGATGAGCAGTTCTTC. Its translation: CASSRQGGIDEQFF. The full variable domain, completed using reference TRBV5-1 and TRBJ2-1, is KAGVTQTPRYLIKTRGQQVTLSCSPISGHRSVSWYQQTPGQGLQFLFEYFSETQRNKGNFPGRFSGRQFSNSRSEMNVSTLELGDSALYLCASSRQGGIDEQFFGPGTRLTVL.

This clone was seen a few times. The chain couples TRBV4-2 to TRBJ2-2; D is unclear. The CDR3 contains 13 residues. In germline, CDR1 is LGHNA, CDR2 YNFKEQ. Trimming removed 1 base at V and 5 bases at J, with 5 bases between. Written as DNA, the CDR3 is TGTGCCAGCAGCCAAGTTCGAACCGGGGAGCTGTTTTTT. Translating gives CASSQVRTGELFF.